The 31 T cell receptor beta chains given below trace back to one sample, sequenced in a study of OX40 agonist ivuxolimab in advanced cancers. TCRdb's table, derived via immunoSEQ multiplex PCR, lists solely in-frame clones and lacks some. The sample consists of 48,000 or so clones, 70% to 85% of them appearing once. The sequencing here drew on CD4+ or CD8+ T cells sorted from blood, taken in a trial of the OX40 agonist ivuxolimab. The receptors originated from an adult with an advanced solid tumor such as melanoma, head and neck, liver or kidney cancer.

The rearrangement uses TRBV5-4 and TRBJ1-1; TRBD1 matches at 7 bases. The CDR3 runs to 13 residues. Unmatched junction bases numbered 4, after V lost 0 bases and J lost 8 bases. CDR1 SGHNT and CDR2 YYREEE come from the germline V gene (reference sequence). CDR3 sequence reads: CASSLVGGGEAFF. As DNA, the CDR3 is TGTGCCAGCAGCTTGGTGGGAGGGGGCGAAGCTTTCTTT.

This clone was counted once. The chain joins TRBV28 to TRBJ1-2; perhaps TRBD1 as D (5 bases). This CDR3 region has 15 residues. The V end was cut by 6 bases, the J end by 8 bases, with 22 bases between. CDR1 is MDHEN and CDR2 is SYDVKM in the germline V gene. CDR3 in amino acids: CASSISYRKVNGYTF. CDR3 bases: TGTGCCAGCAGCATTTCCTACAGGAAAGTTAACGGCTACACCTTC.

This chain links TRBV28 with TRBJ1-2; 7 nucleotides align to TRBD1. J was trimmed by 7 bases and V by 6 bases; bases with no gene match: 14. The CDR3 contains 15 residues. CDR1 is MDHEN and CDR2 is SYDVKM in the germline V gene. CDR3 protein: CASRSTGEVQRGYTF. The CDR3 DNA reads TGTGCCAGCAGATCCACAGGGGAGGTGCAACGTGGCTACACCTTC.

This clone was recorded only once. The J gene is TRBJ1-2, the V gene TRBV6-1; TRBD1 might be the D (5 bases). The germline V gene has CDR1 MNHNS and CDR2 SASEGT. The V and J ends lost 4 bases and 5 bases respectively, with 8 bases between them. This CDR3 region has 12 residues. The CDR3 nucleotides read TGTGCCAGCAGTGGAGGGGCTTATGGCTACACCTTC. Protein sequence: CASSGGAYGYTF.

The V call is TRBV7-2, the J call TRBJ2-7, with 7 bases identical to TRBD1. This CDR3 has 14 residues. Germline V CDR1 and CDR2: SGHTA, FQGNSA. V dropped 5 bases and J dropped 6; count of bases not matched to a gene: 10. CDR3 nucleotides: TGTGCCAGCAGCAGCGCACTGAGACAGGGCGAGCAGTACTTC. It codes for CASSSALRQGEQYF.

This chain joins TRBV5-6 and TRBJ2-3, with 7 positions matching TRBD1. CDR3 length: 17 residues. Unmatched junction bases numbered 11, after V lost 3 bases and J lost 1 base. Germline-derived CDR1 and CDR2 are SGHDT and YYEEEE. CDR3 region: CASSYDRALGGTDTQYF. In nucleotides, the CDR3 is TGTGCCAGCAGCTATGACAGGGCCCTCGGAGGCACAGATACGCAGTATTTT.

The chain employs TRBV7-9 and TRBJ1-2; D gene uncertain. Trimming pared 4 bases from V and 2 bases from J, leaving 8 bases between. This CDR3 contains 13 residues. The V gene's germline CDR1 is SEHNR and CDR2 FQNEAQ (reference sequence). The CDR3 protein is CASSSPINYGYTF. In DNA form, the CDR3 reads TGTGCCAGCAGCTCTCCCATAAACTATGGCTACACCTTC.

In its sample, this clone was seen once. The chain has TRBV7-9 and TRBJ2-1; unclear D gene. The CDR3 is 14 amino acids. Per the germline V gene, CDR1 is SEHNR and CDR2 is FQNEAQ (reference sequence). V dropped 4 bases and J dropped 0 bases, with 7 bases sitting between them. The CDR3 loop reads CASSSGSSYNEQFF. For the CDR3, the DNA is TGTGCCAGCAGCTCGGGTAGCTCCTACAATGAGCAGTTCTTC.

V and J are TRBV30 and TRBJ2-1; tentative D call: TRBD1 (5 bases). V gave up 0 bases and J gave up 8 bases, with 8 bases separating them. The CDR3 has 12 residues. Germline V gives CDR1 GTSNPN, CDR2 SVGIG (reference sequence). In nucleotides, the CDR3 is TGTGCCTGGAGTGTAAAGGGGTATGAGCAGTTCTTC. This sequence encodes CAWSVKGYEQFF.

This rearrangement joins TRBV6-1 to TRBJ1-3, with D unresolved. Trimming removed 3 bases from V and 10 bases from J, with 10 bases in between. Germline assignment: CDR1 MNHNS and CDR2 SASEGT. The CDR3 totals 12 residues. The CDR3: CASSDGVWTIYF. The CDR3 bases are TGTGCCAGCAGTGACGGGGTTTGGACCATATATTTT.

The V and J genes are TRBV7-2 and TRBJ2-5; 10 nucleotides agree with TRBD2. The CDR3 runs to 16 residues. The V segment lost 5 bases and the J segment 4 bases; nucleotides outside the gene matches: 10. Germline V gene data show CDR1 as SGHTA and CDR2 as FQGNSA. The CDR3 here is CASSIRAGTSAETQYF. CDR3 bases: TGTGCCAGCAGCATTAGGGCCGGGACTAGCGCAGAGACCCAGTACTTC. The whole variable domain, filled in from reference TRBV7-2 and TRBJ2-5, reads GAGVSQSPSNKVTEKGKDVELRCDPISGHTALYWYRQSLGQGLEFLIYFQGNSAPDKSGLPSDRFSAERTGGSVSTLTIQRTQQEDSAVYLCASSIRAGTSAETQYFGPGTRLLVL.

The chain links TRBV2 to TRBJ2-3; no definite D call. V lost 7 bases and J lost 0, with 11 bases in between. This CDR3 has 14 amino acids. Germline V gives CDR1 SNHLY, CDR2 FYNNEI. The CDR3 sequence: CASTPTASTDTQYF. CDR3 bases: TGTGCCAGCACCCCTACAGCTAGCACAGATACGCAGTATTTT.

The rearrangement joins TRBV18 to TRBJ1-2; D gene uncertain. The germline gives CDR1 KGHSH, CDR2 LQKENI. The CDR3 contains 13 residues. V lost 3 bases to trimming and J lost 8 bases, with 13 bases between them. The CDR3 here is CASSPLAEEGYTF. CDR3 coding DNA: TGTGCCAGCTCACCTCTAGCCGAAGAGGGCTACACCTTC.

This clone has a single count. The J gene is TRBJ1-5, the V gene TRBV18; D call uncertain. The CDR3 runs to 13 residues. Germline V gives CDR1 KGHSH, CDR2 LQKENI. Deletions cut 2 bases from V and 1 base from J, with 3 bases between. Here the CDR3 reads CASSPSSNQPQHF. CDR3 nucleotides: TGTGCCAGCTCACCAAGCAGCAATCAGCCCCAGCATTTT.

This clone was found a few times. V and J are TRBV6-5 and TRBJ1-6, with a tentative D call TRBD1 (6 bases). V was clipped by 5 bases and J by 9 bases, with 14 bases between them. Germline assignment: CDR1 MNHEY and CDR2 SVGAGI. This CDR3 comprises 14 residues. CDR3 amino acids: CASSATGFTSPLHF. Written as DNA, the CDR3 is TGTGCCAGCAGTGCGACAGGATTTACTTCACCCCTCCACTTT.

The chain is built from TRBV7-2 and TRBJ2-1; TRBD2 aligns across 12 bases. The V gene end was trimmed by 4 bases and the J gene end by 6 bases; junction bases not matched to a gene: 4. Germline CDR1 reads SGHTA; CDR2 reads FQGNSA. The CDR3 sequence is 15 residues long. DNA of the CDR3: TGTGCCAGCAGCTACGGACTAGCGGGGATCAATGAGCAGTTCTTC. It codes for CASSYGLAGINEQFF.

The rearrangement links TRBV7-9 to TRBJ2-3, with TRBD1 matching over 7 bases. Germline V gene lookup returns CDR1 SEHNR and CDR2 FQNEAQ (reference sequence). V lost 5 bases, J lost 0 bases, and 8 bases stayed unmatched. CDR3 size: 16 residues. The CDR3 DNA is TGTGCCAGCAGCCCCTGGGACAGTGCTAGCACAGATACGCAGTATTTT. Translated: CASSPWDSASTDTQYF.

This clone appeared a single time. The rearrangement joins TRBV5-4 to TRBJ1-3; a possible D gene is TRBD1 (6 bases). V shed 5 bases and J shed 1 base, with 13 bases lying between them. The CDR3 length is 15 residues. The germline V gene encodes CDR1 SGHNT and CDR2 YYREEE (reference sequence). The CDR3 DNA is TGTGCCAGCAGTTTTACGACAGGATCTGGAAACACCATATATTTT. Its translation is CASSFTTGSGNTIYF.

In DNA, the CDR3 is TGTGCCAGCAGCTTAGAGGGGGGCCCAGCCAATGAGCAGTTCTTC. It is translated as CASSLEGGPANEQFF. The chain uses TRBV11-3 and TRBJ2-1; tentatively, D is TRBD1 or TRBD2 (6 bases each). Germline V lookup: CDR1 SGHNT, CDR2 YENEEA. This CDR3 has 15 residues. The ends were cut back, 0 bases at V and 6 bases at J, with 12 bases in the middle. The whole variable domain, remainder taken from reference TRBV11-3 and TRBJ2-1, is EAGVVQSPRYKIIEKKQPVAFWCNPISGHNTLYWYLQNLGQGPELLIRYENEEAVDDSQLPKDRFSAERLKGVDSTLKIQPAELGDSAVYLCASSLEGGPANEQFFGPGTRLTVL.

The chain couples TRBV14 to TRBJ2-1; maybe TRBD1 (6 bases). This CDR3 region has 16 residues. From germline, CDR1 is SGHDN and CDR2 FVKESK. Trimming cost V 1 base and J 4 bases, with 14 bases left between them. The CDR3 DNA reads as TGTGCCAGCAGCCAAGTCGGACAGAGGAAGTACAATGAGCAGTTCTTC. Its translation is CASSQVGQRKYNEQFF.

This rearrangement joins TRBV4-2 to TRBJ1-4; 9 nucleotides align to TRBD1. From germline, CDR1 is LGHNA and CDR2 YNFKEQ. CDR3 length equals 16 residues. The J segment lost 4 bases and the V segment lost 3 bases, leaving 6 bases of the junction unmatched. The CDR3 bases are TGTGCCAGCAGCCACGGTTCGGGACAGGGTAATGAAAAACTGTTTTTT. Translated: CASSHGSGQGNEKLFF.

The V and J genes are TRBV4-3 and TRBJ2-3; D ambiguous. CDR3 length: 14 amino acids. Trimming left V 3 bases short and J 2 bases short, with 9 bases between. Germline V CDR1 and CDR2: LGHNA, YSLEER. CDR3 in amino acids: CASSHAPTTDTQYF. CDR3 DNA sequence: TGCGCCAGCAGCCACGCTCCTACCACAGATACGCAGTATTTT.

This chain connects TRBV11-3 to TRBJ2-3; TRBD2 matches at 11 bases. Unmatched junction bases numbered 2, after V lost 3 bases and J lost 0 bases. CDR3 length: 16 residues. CDR1 is SGHNT, CDR2 YENEEA, per germline. The chain's CDR3 is CASSFGTSGSTDTQYF. CDR3 nucleotide sequence: TGTGCCAGCAGCTTTGGGACTAGCGGAAGCACAGATACGCAGTATTTT.

The rearrangement links TRBV18 to TRBJ1-2; D gene unclear. Trimming took off 1 base at V and 4 bases at J, with 10 bases between the two ends. The CDR3 has 14 amino acids. The germline V gene has CDR1 KGHSH and CDR2 LQKENI. The CDR3 loop is CASSPQADGYGYTF. CDR3 nucleotides: TGTGCCAGCTCACCACAGGCAGATGGCTATGGCTACACCTTC.

The sample holds a few counts of this clone. CDR3 sequence reads: CASGLGPDQPQHF. CDR3 nucleotide sequence: TGTGCTAGTGGCCTGGGACCCGATCAGCCCCAGCATTTT. The chain has TRBV12-5 and TRBJ1-5; perhaps TRBD1 as D (5 bases). V lost 6 bases and J 5 bases, leaving 11 bases between the germline ends. Germline CDR1 LGHNT, CDR2 FRNRAP. The CDR3 contains 13 residues.

The V and J genes are TRBV5-1 and TRBJ2-7, with 15 bases fitting TRBD2. The junction had 6 bases not matched to a gene; V was cut back by 3 bases and J by 2 bases. The CDR3 runs 17 residues. Germline V gene data show CDR1 as SGHRS and CDR2 as YFSETQ. The CDR3 is CASSSGLAGGKPYEQYF. In DNA, the CDR3 is TGCGCCAGCAGCTCCGGACTAGCGGGGGGGAAGCCCTACGAGCAGTACTTC.

This sequence joins TRBV2 and TRBJ2-7, with TRBD2 identical over 8 bases. Losses at the gene ends were 6 bases for V and 0 bases for J; bases not matched to a gene: 7. The V gene's germline CDR1 is SNHLY and CDR2 FYNNEI. The CDR3 has 15 amino acids. This CDR3 reads CASRVLAASSYEQYF. The CDR3 DNA reads as TGTGCCAGCAGAGTACTAGCGGCGAGCTCCTACGAGCAGTACTTC.

The chain links TRBV11-2 to TRBJ2-5; 12 positions agree with TRBD2. V was clipped by 1 base and J by 5 bases; unmatched bases: 2. Looked up from germline, CDR1 is SGHAT and CDR2 is FQNNGV. The CDR3 sequence is 15 residues long. The CDR3 DNA follows: TGTGCCAGCAGCTTAGCCCTAGCGGGAGGGGAGACCCAGTACTTC. It translates to CASSLALAGGETQYF.

The chain recombines TRBV4-3 with TRBJ2-3; 7 bases line up with TRBD1. V was pared by 4 bases and J by 3 bases, with 7 bases of the junction left unmatched. The germline V gene encodes CDR1 LGHNA and CDR2 YSLEER. This CDR3 region has 15 residues. The CDR3 DNA sequence: TGCGCCAGCAGCCGACAGGGAACCATAACAGATACGCAGTATTTT. Translation: CASSRQGTITDTQYF.

The chain has TRBV4-3 and TRBJ1-2; TRBD1 might be the D (5 bases). Germline-derived CDR1 and CDR2 are LGHNA and YSLEER. The CDR3 is 14 amino acids. The V end was cut by 0 bases, the J end by 5 bases, with 10 bases between. The CDR3 loop is CASSQDPTGYGYTF. The CDR3 coding sequence is TGCGCCAGCAGCCAAGATCCTACAGGATATGGCTACACCTTC.

This chain joins TRBV15 and TRBJ2-7; tentatively, D is TRBD1 or TRBD2 (5 bases each). The CDR3 length is 16 residues. V was pared by 0 bases and J by 0 bases, with 12 bases between. Germline CDR1 reads LNHNV; CDR2 reads YYDKDF (reference sequence). The CDR3 sequence: CATSRDFRGASYEQYF. The CDR3 DNA reads as TGTGCCACCAGCAGAGATTTTAGAGGGGCCTCCTACGAGCAGTACTTC.